This TCR beta chain was recorded in a study of blood T cell repertoires in COVID-19 (dated by TCRdb to the early 2020s). As for the study more broadly: Collaborator samples came from the United States, Italy and Spain and covered acute and convalescent phases of COVID-19. The sample metadata nearly always contained a de-identified subject ID, COVID-19 status, age in years and sex. Samples came from the ongoing ImmuneRACE study (first 160 participants) plus 1,254 subjects from 6 global collaborators. The dataset comprised deeply sampled blood TCRbeta repertoires from subjects exposed to, actively infected with, or recovered from COVID-19. The material from the prospective study consisted of cDNA or gDNA derived from T cells, B-cell-depleted T cells, or PBMCs. HLA class I and class II types, where available, came from metadata supplied by the sample provider rather than from assay-based typing. A freely available public database, intended as a resource for researchers studying the immune response to SARS-CoV-2, is where the repertoires were released. Summary of the overall study and its limitations: The quantity of clinical and demographic metadata differed by source and by participant and was supplied without curation.

Looking up the germline V gene yields CDR1 LGHNT and CDR2 FRNRAP. V gives up 2 bases and J gives up 3 bases, and the segment between their germline ends measures 22 bases. From cysteine to phenylalanine, the CDR3 is 18 amino acids long. Solely the CDR3 DNA is kept, with 54 bases framed from the first base. Whole blood was collected in K2EDTA tubes by collaborating institutions according to the institutions' own protocols. Collaborator samples were shipped for TCRbeta analysis as frozen whole blood, isolated PBMCs, or DNA extracted from either sample type. TCRbeta CDR3 regions were amplified from genomic DNA by means of the immunoSEQ Assay, a bias-controlled multiplex PCR. The paper's data handling went like this. Within the assay, amplification of reference gene primers was used to estimate how many nucleated cells each sample contained. To quantify the absolute abundance of each unique TCRbeta CDR3 rearrangement, sequence reads were collapsed and filtered. For each sample, productive Simpson clonality was calculated as the square root of Simpson's diversity index across productive rearrangements. This immuneACCESS table, as held by TCRdb, lists in-frame sequences with V and J called but not all clones. Of the missing ones, under half trace to an unresolved V gene in checked studies; the others have no known cause. The V and J calls and clone size were taken over from that table, and D and trimming were inferred from the DNA. For this sample the table gives 200,000 or so clones, of which 75% to 85% were detected only once. The leading ten clones occupy about 13% of the sample.

Comment on this clone: The target of this receptor is not known. Per-base quality was not reported, and no clone a single base away is much larger than it.

This receptor was identified in a human donor in a cohort sampled during active COVID-19. The chain uses TRBV12-5 and TRBJ1-2, and TRBD1 may be the D gene, going by 5 matching bases. The material sequenced was peripheral blood. The CDR3 in this case is CASGLQIPGLLEDYGYTF. In nucleotides, the sequence is TGTGCTAGTGGTTTGCAGATACCGGGACTTCTGGAGGACTATGGCTACACCTTC.